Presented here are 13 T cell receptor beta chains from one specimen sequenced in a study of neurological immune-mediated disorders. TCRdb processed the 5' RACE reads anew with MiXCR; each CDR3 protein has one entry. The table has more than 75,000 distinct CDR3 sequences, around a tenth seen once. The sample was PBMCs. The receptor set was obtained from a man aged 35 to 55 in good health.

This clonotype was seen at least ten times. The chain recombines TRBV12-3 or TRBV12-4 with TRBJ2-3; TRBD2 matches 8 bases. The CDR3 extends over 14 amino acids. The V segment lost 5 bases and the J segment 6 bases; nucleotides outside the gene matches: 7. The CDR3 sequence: CASSQSGGSDTQYF. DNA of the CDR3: TGTGCCAGCAGTCAAAGCGGGGGCAGTGATACGCAGTATTTT.

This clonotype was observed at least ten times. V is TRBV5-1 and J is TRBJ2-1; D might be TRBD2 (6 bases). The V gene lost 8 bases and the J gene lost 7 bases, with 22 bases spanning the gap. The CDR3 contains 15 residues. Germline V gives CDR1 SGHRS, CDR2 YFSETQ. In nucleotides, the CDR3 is TGCGCCAGTGCAGGTTGGGGTCCGGAGGGGAATGAGCAGTTCTTC. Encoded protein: CASAGWGPEGNEQFF.

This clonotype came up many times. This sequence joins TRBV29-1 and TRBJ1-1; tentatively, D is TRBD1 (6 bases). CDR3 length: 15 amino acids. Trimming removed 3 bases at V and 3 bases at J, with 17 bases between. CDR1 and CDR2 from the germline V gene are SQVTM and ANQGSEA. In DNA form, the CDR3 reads TGCAGCGTTGAGAGGGGGTTGGGGGGGGACACTGAAGCTTTCTTT. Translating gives CSVERGLGGDTEAFF. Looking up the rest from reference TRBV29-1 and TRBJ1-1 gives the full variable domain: SAVISQKPSRDICQRGTSLTIQCQVDSQVTMMFWYRQQPGQSLTLIATANQGSEATYESGFVIDKFPISRPNLTFSTLTVSNMSPEDSSIYLCSVERGLGGDTEAFFGQGTRLTVV.

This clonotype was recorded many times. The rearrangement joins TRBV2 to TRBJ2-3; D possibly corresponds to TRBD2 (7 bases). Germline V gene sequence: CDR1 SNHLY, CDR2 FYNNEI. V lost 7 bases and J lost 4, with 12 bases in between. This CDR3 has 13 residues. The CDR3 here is CASMGGLADTQYF. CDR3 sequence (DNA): TGTGCCAGCATGGGGGGGCTCGCAGATACGCAGTATTTT. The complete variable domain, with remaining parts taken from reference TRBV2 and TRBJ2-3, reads EPEVTQTPSHQVTQMGQEVILRCVPISNHLYFYWYRQILGQKVEFLVSFYNNEISEKSEIFDDQFSVERPDGSNFTLKIRSTKLEDSAMYFCASMGGLADTQYFGPGTRLTVL.

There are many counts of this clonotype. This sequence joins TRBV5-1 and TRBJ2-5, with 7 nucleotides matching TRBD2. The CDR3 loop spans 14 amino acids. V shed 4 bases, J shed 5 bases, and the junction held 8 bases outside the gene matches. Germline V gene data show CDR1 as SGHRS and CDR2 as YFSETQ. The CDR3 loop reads CASSGGGSGETQYF. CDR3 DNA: TGCGCCAGCAGCGGCGGGGGTTCCGGGGAGACCCAGTACTTC.

The CDR3 loop reads CASSTGQGRYEQYF. The CDR3 DNA follows: TGCGCCAGCAGCACGGGACAGGGGAGGTACGAGCAGTACTTC. V and J are TRBV5-1 and TRBJ2-7; TRBD1 aligns across 10 bases. This CDR3 has 14 residues. V lost 4 bases, J lost 4 bases, and 5 bases stayed unmatched. Per germline, CDR1 SGHRS and CDR2 YFSETQ.

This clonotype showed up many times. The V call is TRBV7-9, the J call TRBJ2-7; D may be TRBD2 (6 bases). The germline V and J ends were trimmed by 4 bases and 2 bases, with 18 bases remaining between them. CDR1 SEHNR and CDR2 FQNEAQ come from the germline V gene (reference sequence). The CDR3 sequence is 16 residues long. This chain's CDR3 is CASSSQDGTPTYEQYF. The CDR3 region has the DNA TGTGCCAGCAGCTCACAAGACGGGACTCCGACCTACGAGCAGTACTTC. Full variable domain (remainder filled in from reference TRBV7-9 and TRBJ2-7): DTGVSQNPRHKITKRGQNVTFRCDPISEHNRLYWYRQTLGQGPEFLTYFQNEAQLEKSRLLSDRFSAERPKGSFSTLEIQRTEQGDSAMYLCASSSQDGTPTYEQYFGPGTRLTVT.

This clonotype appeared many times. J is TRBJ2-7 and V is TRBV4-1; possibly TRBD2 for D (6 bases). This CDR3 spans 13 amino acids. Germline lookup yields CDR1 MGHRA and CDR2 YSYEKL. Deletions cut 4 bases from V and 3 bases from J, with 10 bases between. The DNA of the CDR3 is TGCGCCAGCAGCCTCCAGGAGGGCTACGAGCAGTACTTC. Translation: CASSLQEGYEQYF.

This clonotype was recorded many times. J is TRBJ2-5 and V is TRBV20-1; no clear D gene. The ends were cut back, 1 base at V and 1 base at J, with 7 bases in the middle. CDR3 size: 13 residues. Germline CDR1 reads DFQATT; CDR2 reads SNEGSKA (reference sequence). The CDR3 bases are TGCAGTGCTAGAGTCACAGCCCAAGAGACCCAGTACTTC. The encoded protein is CSARVTAQETQYF.

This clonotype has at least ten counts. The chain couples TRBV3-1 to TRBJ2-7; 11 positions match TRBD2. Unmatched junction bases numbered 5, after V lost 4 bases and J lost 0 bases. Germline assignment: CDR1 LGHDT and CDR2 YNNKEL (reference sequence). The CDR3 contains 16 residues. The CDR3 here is CASSLRTSGPSYEQYF. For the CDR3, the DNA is TGTGCCAGCAGCCTTAGGACTAGCGGGCCCTCCTACGAGCAGTACTTC.

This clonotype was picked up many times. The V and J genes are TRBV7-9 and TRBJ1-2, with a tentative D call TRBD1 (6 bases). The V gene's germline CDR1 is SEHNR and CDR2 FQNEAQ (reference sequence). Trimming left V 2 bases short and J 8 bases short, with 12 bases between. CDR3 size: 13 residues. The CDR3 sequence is CASSLRGAEGYTF. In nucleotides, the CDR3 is TGTGCCAGCAGCTTACGGGGGGCGGAAGGCTACACCTTC. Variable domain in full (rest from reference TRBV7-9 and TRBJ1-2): DTGVSQNPRHKITKRGQNVTFRCDPISEHNRLYWYRQTLGQGPEFLTYFQNEAQLEKSRLLSDRFSAERPKGSFSTLEIQRTEQGDSAMYLCASSLRGAEGYTFGSGTRLTVV.

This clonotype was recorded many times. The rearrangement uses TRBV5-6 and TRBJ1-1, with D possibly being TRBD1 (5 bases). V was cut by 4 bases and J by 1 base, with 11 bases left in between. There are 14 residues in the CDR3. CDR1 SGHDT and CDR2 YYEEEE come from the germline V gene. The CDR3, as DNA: TGTGCCAGCAGCGGGGGACGGCGGAACACTGAAGCTTTCTTT. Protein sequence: CASSGGRRNTEAFF.

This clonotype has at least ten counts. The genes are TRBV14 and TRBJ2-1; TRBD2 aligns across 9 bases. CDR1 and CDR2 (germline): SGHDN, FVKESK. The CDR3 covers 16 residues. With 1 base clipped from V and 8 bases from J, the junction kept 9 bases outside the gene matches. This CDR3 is CASSQGGTSPRDEQFF. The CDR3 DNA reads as TGTGCCAGCAGCCAAGGGGGGACTAGCCCACGGGATGAGCAGTTCTTC.